This TCR beta chain was recovered during a study of T-cell memory formation after mild COVID-19. Study-wide findings and caveats: Clones that contracted from day 15 to 85 were balanced CD4/CD8, while later expanders leaned CD4+. A subset of responding clones appeared in pre-infection memory, suggesting cross-reactive memory joined.

TCRdb used MiXCR to reprocess the 5' RACE reads, holding one entry per CDR3 protein. The sample includes 120,000 to 150,000 distinct CDR3 sequences, about 19% of them seen just once. As concerns this clonotype: The antigen is undetermined.

The source of this sequence is an adult woman who had mild COVID-19 (a few samples of this study predate the infection). Cell type and time point are not known. The source material was PBMCs or a T cell subset sorted from them (not recorded which).

This CDR3 is CASSSLWGSSSPLHF. For the CDR3, the DNA is TGTGCCAGCAGCTCCCTGTGGGGGTCCAGTTCACCCCTCCACTTT. This chain uses TRBV7-2 with TRBJ1-6; tentative D call: TRBD1 (5 bases). From germline, CDR1 is SGHTA and CDR2 FQGNSA. V lost 4 bases and J 9 bases, leaving 16 bases between the germline ends. There are 15 residues in the CDR3.